This is a list of T cell receptor beta chains from one sample in a study of blood T cells in healthy people across ages. TCRdb reprocessed the 5' RACE reads via MiXCR and lists one record per CDR3 protein. The data show around 800,000 distinct CDR3 sequences, 20% to 30% seen once. This same sample was also taken into another study, of T cells of mothers and their children.

Material for sequencing was blood. The receptor set was obtained from a boy between 10 and 17 years old in good health. CDR3s include the opening cysteine and the closing phenylalanine or tryptophan. Each record gives: clone size, V gene, J gene, D gene, CDR3 protein, CDR3 DNA. D genes are given only for firm matches. Part of the rows lack a size; the others show once, few, many or a class for expanded clones.

clone size: many
V gene: TRBV6-6
J gene: TRBJ1-4
D gene: -
CDR3 protein: CASSYRDSEKLFF
CDR3 DNA: TGTGCCAGCAGTTACCGTGACAGTGAAAAACTGTTTTTT

clone size: -
V gene: TRBV7-9
J gene: TRBJ1-4
D gene: -
CDR3 protein: CASSYTGTINEKLFF
CDR3 DNA: TGTGCCAGCAGCTACACAGGGACCATTAATGAAAAACTGTTTTTT

clone size: few
V gene: TRBV7-6
J gene: TRBJ2-5
D gene: -
CDR3 protein: CASSLAGHRQETQYF
CDR3 DNA: TGTGCCAGCAGCTTAGCGGGACACCGGCAAGAGACCCAGTACTTC

clone size: many
V gene: TRBV2
J gene: TRBJ2-1
D gene: -
CDR3 protein: CASSGGYNEQFF
CDR3 DNA: TGTGCCAGCAGTGGCGGGTACAATGAGCAGTTCTTC

clone size: -
V gene: TRBV20-1
J gene: TRBJ2-5
D gene: -
CDR3 protein: CSAPLAGSETQYF
CDR3 DNA: TGCAGTGCTCCCCTGGCAGGATCGGAGACCCAGTACTTC

clone size: few
V gene: TRBV5-1
J gene: TRBJ1-1
D gene: -
CDR3 protein: CASLGGKNTEAFF
CDR3 DNA: TGCGCCAGCTTAGGGGGGAAGAACACTGAAGCTTTCTTT

clone size: few
V gene: TRBV5-1
J gene: TRBJ2-2
D gene: TRBD2
CDR3 protein: CASSLITSGDYTGELFF
CDR3 DNA: TGCGCCAGCAGCTTGATAACTAGCGGGGATTACACCGGGGAGCTGTTTTTT

clone size: -
V gene: TRBV9
J gene: TRBJ1-2
D gene: -
CDR3 protein: CASSVDPDNYGYTF
CDR3 DNA: TGTGCCAGCAGCGTAGACCCGGATAACTATGGCTACACCTTC

clone size: -
V gene: TRBV20-1
J gene: TRBJ2-3
D gene: TRBD2
CDR3 protein: CSASDPLAGGPDTQYF
CDR3 DNA: TGCAGTGCTAGTGATCCCCTAGCGGGGGGGCCAGATACGCAGTATTTT

clone size: -
V gene: TRBV7-2
J gene: TRBJ2-1
D gene: -
CDR3 protein: CASSLIDRREGEQFF
CDR3 DNA: TGTGCCAGCAGCTTAATAGACAGAAGAGAGGGTGAGCAGTTCTTC

clone size: few
V gene: TRBV2
J gene: TRBJ2-7
D gene: -
CDR3 protein: CASRDKLSSYEQYF
CDR3 DNA: TGTGCCAGCAGGGACAAATTAAGCTCCTACGAGCAGTACTTC

clone size: -
V gene: TRBV7-8
J gene: TRBJ2-5
D gene: TRBD1
CDR3 protein: CASSPRQGELGETQYF
CDR3 DNA: TGTGCCAGCAGCCCCCGCCAGGGGGAACTGGGGGAGACCCAGTACTTC

clone size: few
V gene: TRBV6-1
J gene: TRBJ1-4
D gene: -
CDR3 protein: CASSRERELGEKLFF
CDR3 DNA: TGTGCCAGCAGCCGCGAAAGGGAGTTGGGTGAAAAACTGTTTTTT

clone size: -
V gene: TRBV4-1
J gene: TRBJ2-4
D gene: -
CDR3 protein: CASSRLGVAKNIQYF
CDR3 DNA: TGCGCCAGCAGCCGGTTAGGTGTAGCCAAAAACATTCAGTACTTC

clone size: few
V gene: TRBV4-1
J gene: TRBJ2-1
D gene: TRBD2
CDR3 protein: CASSQDRRGALSYNEQFF
CDR3 DNA: TGCGCCAGCAGCCAAGATCGGCGGGGGGCCCTTTCCTACAATGAGCAGTTCTTC

clone size: few
V gene: TRBV11-2
J gene: TRBJ1-2
D gene: -
CDR3 protein: CASSLDEGLGYTF
CDR3 DNA: TGTGCCAGCAGCTTAGATGAAGGGCTTGGCTACACCTTC

clone size: few
V gene: TRBV5-1
J gene: TRBJ2-7
D gene: TRBD1
CDR3 protein: CASSSGTETYEQYF
CDR3 DNA: TGCGCCAGCAGCTCCGGGACAGAGACCTACGAGCAGTACTTC

clone size: few
V gene: TRBV11-1
J gene: TRBJ2-1
D gene: -
CDR3 protein: CASSTHLARLAYNEQFF
CDR3 DNA: TGTGCCAGCAGCACGCATCTAGCGAGGTTGGCCTACAATGAGCAGTTCTTC

clone size: few
V gene: TRBV20-1
J gene: TRBJ2-7
D gene: TRBD1
CDR3 protein: CSAQTGYDEQYF
CDR3 DNA: TGCAGTGCCCAGACAGGGTACGACGAGCAGTACTTC

clone size: -
V gene: TRBV28
J gene: TRBJ1-2
D gene: -
CDR3 protein: CASSKGRALRYGYTF
CDR3 DNA: TGTGCCAGCAGTAAAGGGAGGGCCCTCCGCTATGGCTACACCTTC

clone size: -
V gene: TRBV20-1
J gene: TRBJ1-1
D gene: -
CDR3 protein: CSAREDSLKAFF
CDR3 DNA: TGCAGTGCTAGGGAGGACAGCCTGAAAGCTTTCTTT

clone size: few
V gene: TRBV6-6
J gene: TRBJ2-1
D gene: TRBD2
CDR3 protein: CASSRYLAGASYNEQFF
CDR3 DNA: TGTGCCAGCAGCCGGTACCTAGCGGGGGCATCATACAATGAGCAGTTCTTC

clone size: -
V gene: TRBV12-3/TRBV12-4
J gene: TRBJ2-1
D gene: TRBD1
CDR3 protein: CASRGAGTGAYNEQFF
CDR3 DNA: TGTGCCAGCAGGGGGGCCGGGACAGGCGCCTACAATGAGCAGTTCTTC

clone size: -
V gene: TRBV3-1
J gene: TRBJ1-4
D gene: TRBD1
CDR3 protein: CASSRTGEREKLFF
CDR3 DNA: TGTGCCAGCAGCCGGACAGGGGAGAGAGAAAAACTGTTTTTT

clone size: -
V gene: TRBV12-3/TRBV12-4
J gene: TRBJ2-5
D gene: -
CDR3 protein: CASSFPGQGQYF
CDR3 DNA: TGTGCCAGCAGTTTCCCTGGGCAGGGCCAGTACTTC

clone size: few
V gene: TRBV28
J gene: TRBJ1-2
D gene: -
CDR3 protein: CASSSRGSNIGYTF
CDR3 DNA: TGTGCCAGCAGTTCCCGGGGTAGTAACATCGGCTACACCTTC

clone size: -
V gene: TRBV29-1
J gene: TRBJ2-1
D gene: TRBD1
CDR3 protein: CSGWGQENEQFF
CDR3 DNA: TGCAGCGGCTGGGGACAGGAGAATGAGCAGTTCTTC

clone size: -
V gene: TRBV10-3
J gene: TRBJ2-2
D gene: -
CDR3 protein: CAISPNPGAGELFF
CDR3 DNA: TGTGCCATCAGCCCGAACCCCGGAGCCGGGGAGCTGTTTTTT